The rows below give T cell receptor beta chains drawn from one sample of a study of cytomegalovirus exposure and HLA in healthy donors. The assay was immunoSEQ multiplex PCR, and TCRdb's table has in-frame clones only and misses some. The sample lists 150,000 to 180,000 clones; roughly 85% were seen once. The sequenced sample was PBMCs. Receptors originate from a woman younger than 30 in good health and CMV-seronegative. The CDR3 runs from the conserved cysteine through the conserved F or W. D genes are given only for firm matches. Expanded clones get a size class; other rows say once, few or many, or leave the size out.

TRBJ2-1 | NA | TRBV30 | few | CAWSHGDEQFF | TGTGCCTGGAGCCACGGGGATGAGCAGTTCTTC
TRBJ2-1 | TRBD2 | TRBV5-1 | NA | CASSSRTSGNEQFF | TGCGCCAGCAGTTCGAGGACTAGCGGAAATGAGCAGTTCTTC
TRBJ2-5 | TRBD2 | TRBV27 | NA | CASSLGAGGGETQYF | TGTGCCAGCAGTTTAGGAGCGGGAGGAGGAGAGACCCAGTACTTC
TRBJ1-1 | NA | TRBV5-1 | NA | CASSLTGRGVNTEAFF | TGCGCCAGCAGCTTGACCGGGCGGGGGGTGAACACTGAAGCTTTCTTT
TRBJ2-7 | NA | TRBV4-1 | NA | CASSQHGTPATEQYF | TGCGCCAGCAGCCAACACGGGACACCGGCCACCGAGCAGTACTTC
TRBJ2-7 | NA | TRBV28 | NA | CASSPRTSYEQYF | TGTGCCAGCAGTCCAAGGACTTCCTACGAGCAGTACTTC
TRBJ2-1 | TRBD2 | TRBV7-3 | NA | CASSLGLANEQFF | TGTGCCAGCAGCTTAGGACTAGCCAATGAGCAGTTCTTC
TRBJ1-2 | TRBD1 | TRBV28 | NA | CASSYRDRGFYGYTF | TGTGCCAGCAGTTACCGGGACAGGGGGTTCTATGGCTACACCTTC
TRBJ2-1 | NA | TRBV7-2 | once | CASSDTSSYNEQFF | TGTGCCAGCAGCGACACGAGCTCCTACAATGAGCAGTTCTTC
TRBJ1-2 | NA | TRBV28 | NA | CASSDAQGVLYGYTF | TGTGCCAGCTCCGACGCACAGGGCGTCCTCTATGGCTACACCTTC
TRBJ1-2 | NA | TRBV7-2 | NA | CASSSGGSNYGYTF | TGTGCCAGCAGCTCCGGAGGGTCGAACTATGGCTACACCTTC
TRBJ2-1 | NA | TRBV11-2 | NA | CASSLEENEQFF | TGTGCCAGCAGCTTAGAGGAGAATGAGCAGTTCTTC
TRBJ2-1 | TRBD2 | TRBV29-1 | few | CSVEGLAGEPNEQFF | TGCAGCGTTGAAGGGCTAGCGGGAGAACCCAATGAGCAGTTCTTC
TRBJ2-3 | TRBD2 | TRBV5-8 | NA | CASSGLAGGPRTDTQYF | TGTGCCAGCAGCGGACTAGCGGGAGGGCCTCGCACAGATACGCAGTATTTT
TRBJ2-5 | NA | TRBV11-3 | NA | CASSQGSQETQYF | TGTGCCAGCAGTCAGGGATCCCAAGAGACCCAGTACTTC
TRBJ2-6 | NA | TRBV2 | NA | CASLWRATLSGANVLTF | TGTGCCAGCCTCTGGAGGGCCACCCTCTCTGGGGCCAACGTCCTGACTTTC
TRBJ2-5 | NA | TRBV27 | NA | CASSLGQTLGETQYF | TGTGCCAGCAGTTTAGGGCAAACCTTGGGAGAGACCCAGTACTTC
TRBJ2-3 | NA | TRBV5-5 | NA | CASSISGSSTDTQYF | TGTGCCAGCAGCATTAGCGGATCTAGCACAGATACGCAGTATTTT
TRBJ2-3 | TRBD2 | TRBV7-8 | NA | CASSQGASGRESGSTDTQYF | TGTGCCAGCAGCCAGGGTGCGAGCGGGAGGGAATCCGGTAGCACAGATACGCAGTATTTT
TRBJ2-3 | TRBD2 | TRBV5-5 | NA | CASSFGLAGVTDTQYF | TGTGCCAGCAGCTTCGGACTAGCGGGGGTGACAGATACGCAGTATTTT
TRBJ2-7 | NA | TRBV6-5 | NA | CASSLRGKQYF | TGTGCCAGCAGCCTCAGGGGAAAGCAGTACTTC
TRBJ1-6 | NA | TRBV27 | NA | CASSRVGTFDSPLHF | TGTGCCAGCAGCAGGGTCGGGACATTTGATTCACCCCTCCACTTT
TRBJ2-5 | NA | TRBV15 | NA | CATSRTEGVETQYF | TGTGCCACCAGCAGGACTGAAGGGGTCGAGACCCAGTACTTC
TRBJ1-2 | NA | TRBV2 | NA | CASSGARSQGGYTF | TGTGCCAGCAGCGGAGCTCGGTCACAGGGAGGCTACACCTTC